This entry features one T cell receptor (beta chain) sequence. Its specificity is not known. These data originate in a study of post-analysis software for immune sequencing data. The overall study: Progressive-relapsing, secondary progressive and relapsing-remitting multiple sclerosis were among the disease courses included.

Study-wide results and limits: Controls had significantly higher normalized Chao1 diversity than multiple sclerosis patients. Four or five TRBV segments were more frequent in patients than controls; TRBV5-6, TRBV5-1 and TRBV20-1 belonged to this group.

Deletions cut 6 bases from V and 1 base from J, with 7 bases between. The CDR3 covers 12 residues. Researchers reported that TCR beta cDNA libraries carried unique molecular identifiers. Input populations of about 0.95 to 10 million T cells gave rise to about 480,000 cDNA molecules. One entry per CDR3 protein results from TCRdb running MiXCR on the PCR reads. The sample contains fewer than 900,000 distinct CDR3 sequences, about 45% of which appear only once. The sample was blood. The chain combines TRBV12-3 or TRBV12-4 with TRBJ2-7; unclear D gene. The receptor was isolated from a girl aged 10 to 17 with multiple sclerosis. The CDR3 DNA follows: TGTGCCAGCAGCGACGAGTCCTACGAGCAGTACTTC. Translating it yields CASSDESYEQYF.